This T cell receptor beta chain was sequenced during a study of T cell changes during pregnancy in multiple sclerosis. Data came from immunoSEQ multiplex PCR; TCRdb stores just in-frame clones and leaves some out. The sample lists around 46,000 clones; over 75% were seen once. The germline V and J ends were trimmed by 5 bases and 1 base, with 12 bases remaining between them. CDR3 length equals 16 residues. Germline CDR1 is MDHEN and CDR2 is SYDVKM. The receptor was derived from a female donor with multiple sclerosis, enrolled in a pregnancy study. The source was CD8+ T cells from peripheral blood mononuclear cells, collected in the second trimester of pregnancy. The rearrangement joins TRBV28 to TRBJ1-6; the D is unclear. Here the CDR3 reads CASSTHGRSYNSPLHF. CDR3 coding DNA: TGTGCCAGCAGTACGCATGGGAGATCCTATAATTCACCCCTCCACTTT. The full variable domain, completed using reference TRBV28 and TRBJ1-6, is DVKVTQSSRYLVKRTGEKVFLECVQDMDHENMFWYRQDPGLGLRLIYFSYDVKMKEKGDIPEGYSVSREKKERFSLILESASTNQTSMYLCASSTHGRSYNSPLHFGNGTRLTVT.